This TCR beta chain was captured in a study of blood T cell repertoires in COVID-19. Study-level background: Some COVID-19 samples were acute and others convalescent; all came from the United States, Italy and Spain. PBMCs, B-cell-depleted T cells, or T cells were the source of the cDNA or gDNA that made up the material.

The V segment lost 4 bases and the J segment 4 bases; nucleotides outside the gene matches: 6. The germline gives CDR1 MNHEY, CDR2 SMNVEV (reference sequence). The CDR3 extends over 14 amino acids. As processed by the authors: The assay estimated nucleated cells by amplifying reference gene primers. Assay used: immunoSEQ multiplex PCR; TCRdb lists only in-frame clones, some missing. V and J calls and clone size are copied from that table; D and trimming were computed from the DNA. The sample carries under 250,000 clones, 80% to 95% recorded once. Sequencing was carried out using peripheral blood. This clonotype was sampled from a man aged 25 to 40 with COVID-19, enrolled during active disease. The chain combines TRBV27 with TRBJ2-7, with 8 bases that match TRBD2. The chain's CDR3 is CASSSRGTRYEQYF. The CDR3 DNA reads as TGTGCCAGCAGTTCCCGCGGGACTAGGTACGAGCAGTACTTC.